These 5 T cell receptor beta chains originate from one sample sequenced in a study of OX40 agonist ivuxolimab in advanced cancers. Libraries were prepared by immunoSEQ multiplex PCR; TCRdb keeps only in-frame clonotypes and omits some of them. The table has roughly 70,000 clones, approximately 86% seen once. The source material was CD4+ or CD8+ T cells sorted from blood, sampled in a trial of the OX40 agonist ivuxolimab. The receptors were gathered from an adult with an advanced solid tumor such as melanoma, head and neck, liver or kidney cancer.

This chain joins TRBV5-1 and TRBJ1-5; 9 nucleotides line up with TRBD1. Germline V CDR1 and CDR2: SGHRS, YFSETQ. Unmatched junction bases numbered 6, after V lost 4 bases and J lost 7 bases. The CDR3 covers 14 residues. The CDR3 sequence is CASSPGTGWQPQHF. The CDR3 bases are TGCGCCAGCAGCCCTGGGACAGGGTGGCAGCCCCAGCATTTT.

This clone occurred a few times. The chain couples TRBV28 to TRBJ1-2, with 8 bases that match TRBD1. The CDR3 is made up of 14 amino acids. Trimming took 8 bases from V and 8 from J; bases not matched to a gene: 13. Germline V gene sequence: CDR1 MDHEN, CDR2 SYDVKM. The DNA for the CDR3 is TGTGCCAGCGGAGGAAATCAGGGGGCAGGCGGCTACACCTTC. It codes for CASGGNQGAGGYTF.

The rearrangement uses TRBV5-1 and TRBJ2-2; 11 nucleotides align to TRBD1. CDR3 length: 16 residues. Germline CDR1 reads SGHRS; CDR2 reads YFSETQ. The ends lost 0 bases at V and 4 bases at J; junction bases unmatched: 2. The CDR3 here is CASSLADRGLTGELFF. CDR3 DNA sequence: TGCGCCAGCAGCTTGGCGGACAGGGGGCTCACCGGGGAGCTGTTTTTT.

The genes are TRBV10-3 and TRBJ2-2; 7 bases are shared with TRBD1. The CDR3 is 15 amino acids. The V gene end was trimmed by 4 bases and the J gene end by 4 bases; junction bases not matched to a gene: 6. Germline V gene lookup returns CDR1 ENHRY and CDR2 SYGVKD. Written as DNA, the CDR3 is TGTGCCATCAGTGCAGTCGCAGGGGGCACCGGGGAGCTGTTTTTT. Protein product: CAISAVAGGTGELFF.

J is TRBJ2-5 and V is TRBV4-2; the D is unclear. Trimming left V 5 bases short and J 4 bases short, with 14 bases between. Germline-derived CDR1 and CDR2 are LGHNA and YNFKEQ. This CDR3 is built from 14 residues. CDR3 region: CASSLSGRGETQYF. The CDR3 DNA reads as TGTGCCAGCAGCTTATCTGGCAGAGGAGAGACCCAGTACTTC.